Below, 30 T cell receptor beta chains from the same sample are listed, as sequenced in a study of blood T cell repertoires in COVID-19. The table came from immunoSEQ multiplex PCR; TCRdb's copy has only in-frame clones and leaves some out. The sample records about 130,000 clones, roughly 89% being singletons. The source material was peripheral blood. The receptors come from a man aged 50 to 59 with active or convalescent COVID-19.

The chain recombines TRBV19 with TRBJ1-2; 7 bases map to TRBD1. CDR3 size: 13 residues. Trimming at V came to 4 bases and at J to 5 bases, leaving 4 bases not matched to a gene. Germline V gene lookup returns CDR1 LNHDA and CDR2 SQIVND (reference sequence). In DNA, the CDR3 is TGTGCCAGTAGTACACAGGGGTCTTATGGCTACACCTTC. Translation gives CASSTQGSYGYTF.

The chain links TRBV18 to TRBJ2-7, with 8 bases fitting TRBD1. The CDR3 extends over 16 amino acids. Germline V gives CDR1 KGHSH, CDR2 LQKENI. Losses at the gene ends were 3 bases for V and 0 bases for J; bases not matched to a gene: 7. The DNA of the CDR3 is TGTGCCAGCTCACCCAGAGGTACAGGGGGCTCCTACGAGCAGTACTTC. Its translation: CASSPRGTGGSYEQYF.

V and J are TRBV5-8 and TRBJ2-5; the D gene is possibly TRBD1 (6 bases). Germline loops: CDR1 SGHTS, CDR2 YDEGEE. The CDR3 runs to 16 residues. Trimming cost V 0 bases and J 2 bases, with 14 bases left between them. CDR3 residues: CASSLGPGDVQETQYF. The CDR3 nucleotides read TGTGCCAGCAGCTTGGGTCCAGGGGACGTACAAGAGACCCAGTACTTC.

This chain uses TRBV27 with TRBJ1-5; D not resolved. Germline-derived CDR1 and CDR2 are MNHEY and SMNVEV (reference sequence). The CDR3 runs to 13 residues. V was shortened by 5 bases and J by 6 bases, with 11 bases between the two germline ends. CDR3 residues: CASSRRVFQPQHF. The CDR3 DNA reads TGTGCCAGCAGTCGGAGGGTTTTTCAGCCCCAGCATTTT.

This clone was seen a single time. V is TRBV6-1 and J is TRBJ1-5; D perhaps matches TRBD1 (5 bases). The ends were cut back, 2 bases at V and 1 base at J, with 12 bases in the middle. CDR1 MNHNS and CDR2 SASEGT come from the germline V gene. The CDR3 runs to 16 residues. The CDR3 is CASSEQGPRSNQPQHF. The CDR3 region has the DNA TGTGCCAGCAGTGAACAGGGCCCCCGCAGCAATCAGCCCCAGCATTTT.

The CDR3 DNA follows: TGCAGCGTTGAAAATGGGTTAGCGGGAGGGGGACAGTTCTTC. It specifies CSVENGLAGGGQFF. This rearrangement joins TRBV29-1 to TRBJ2-1; 11 bases are shared with TRBD2. The CDR3 loop spans 14 amino acids. Germline values: CDR1 SQVTM, CDR2 ANQGSEA. Trimming at V came to 2 bases and at J to 13 bases, leaving 10 bases not matched to a gene.

This rearrangement joins TRBV2 to TRBJ1-1, with D unresolved. The CDR3 totals 13 residues. Germline values: CDR1 SNHLY, CDR2 FYNNEI. V dropped 4 bases and J dropped 5 bases, with 11 bases sitting between them. As DNA, the CDR3 is TGTGCCAGCAGTGTGGAGGGAGGGACTGAAGCTTTCTTT. Translated: CASSVEGGTEAFF.

J is TRBJ1-2 and V is TRBV25-1; no clear D gene. V lost 5 bases and J 2 bases, leaving 18 bases between the germline ends. Germline V CDR1 and CDR2: MGHDK, SYGVNS. The CDR3 is made up of 16 amino acids. DNA for the CDR3: TGTGCCAGCAGTCCGCCGGAAGAGGCCTCCAACTATGGCTACACCTTC. Translation: CASSPPEEASNYGYTF.

This chain links TRBV5-1 with TRBJ2-1, with a possible D match to TRBD2 (5 bases). Trimming pared 4 bases from V and 7 bases from J, leaving 18 bases between. This CDR3 is built from 15 residues. The germline CDR1 and CDR2 sequences are SGHRS and YFSETQ. The CDR3: CASSLNGSPQNEQFF. For the CDR3, the DNA is TGCGCCAGCAGCCTAAATGGGAGTCCTCAGAATGAGCAGTTCTTC. Full variable domain (remainder filled in from reference TRBV5-1 and TRBJ2-1): KAGVTQTPRYLIKTRGQQVTLSCSPISGHRSVSWYQQTPGQGLQFLFEYFSETQRNKGNFPGRFSGRQFSNSRSEMNVSTLELGDSALYLCASSLNGSPQNEQFFGPGTRLTVL.

The CDR3 here is CAISELRDNEFNYGYTF. CDR3 DNA: TGTGCCATCAGTGAGCTCCGGGACAATGAATTTAACTATGGCTACACCTTC. The V call is TRBV10-3, the J call TRBJ1-2; TRBD1 is a possible D gene (6 bases). Trimming stripped 2 bases from V and 1 base from J, with 17 bases between. The germline CDR1 and CDR2 sequences are ENHRY and SYGVKD. The CDR3 covers 17 residues.

J is TRBJ2-3 and V is TRBV18; D is possibly TRBD2 (6 bases). Germline V gene data show CDR1 as KGHSH and CDR2 as LQKENI. The CDR3 runs 14 residues. Trimming left V 3 bases short and J 15 bases short, with 22 bases between. The CDR3 spells CASSPGGMSRGLYF. Written as DNA, the CDR3 is TGTGCCAGCTCACCGGGCGGGATGAGCCGCGGCTTATATTTT.

The sample holds a few counts of this clone. Other nucleotide sequences from this sample produce the same CDR3. CDR3 nucleotide sequence: TGTGCCAGCAGCCAAGGAGGGGGACGCACAGATACGCAGTATTTT. This gives the protein CASSQGGGRTDTQYF. The gene calls are TRBV3-1 (or the pseudogene TRBV3-2) and TRBJ2-3; D is possibly TRBD1 (6 bases). The CDR3 runs 15 residues. Germline-derived CDR1 and CDR2 are LGHDT and YNNKEL (reference sequence). The V gene lost 1 base and the J gene lost 1 base, with 9 bases spanning the gap.

The chain combines TRBV6-6 with TRBJ1-2; 7 bases align to TRBD1. Germline values: CDR1 MNHNY, CDR2 SVGAGI (reference sequence). V gave up 4 bases and J gave up 8 bases; unmatched junction bases: 7. The CDR3 is 13 amino acids. The CDR3 reads CASSSRTGAGYTF. For the CDR3, the DNA is TGTGCCAGCAGTTCCCGGACAGGCGCAGGCTACACCTTC.

The rearrangement joins TRBV12-3 or TRBV12-4 to TRBJ2-3; D call uncertain. With 4 bases removed from V and 6 bases from J, the gap between germline ends came to 5 bases. CDR3 length: 11 amino acids. The CDR3: CASSYMDTQYF. CDR3 bases: TGTGCCAGCAGTTATATGGATACGCAGTATTTT.

This chain uses TRBV12-5 with TRBJ2-1, with D unclear. Trimming stripped 0 bases from V and 8 bases from J, with 8 bases between. Germline loops: CDR1 LGHNT, CDR2 FRNRAP. CDR3 size: 13 residues. The CDR3: CASGLVGGYEQFF. The CDR3 DNA reads as TGTGCTAGTGGTTTGGTAGGCGGATATGAGCAGTTCTTC.

The chain recombines TRBV5-8 with TRBJ1-1; 9 bases line up with TRBD1. Germline-derived CDR1 and CDR2 are SGHTS and YDEGEE. Trimming removed 4 bases from V and 11 bases from J; junction bases left unmatched: 9. The CDR3 runs to 13 residues. CDR3 bases: TGTGCCAGCAGCCGGAGACAGGGGGGGTATGCTTTCTTT. It yields the protein CASSRRQGGYAFF. Looking up the rest from reference TRBV5-8 and TRBJ1-1 gives the full variable domain: EAGVTQSPTHLIKTRGQQATLRCSPISGHTSVYWYQQALGLGLQFLLWYDEGEERNRGNFPPRFSGRQFPNYSSELNVNALELEDSALYLCASSRRQGGYAFFGQGTRLTVV.

CDR3 nucleotide sequence: TGCGCCAGCAGCTTGGTGGGAGAACAAGAGACCCAGTACTTC. It translates to CASSLVGEQETQYF. The chain is built from TRBV5-1 and TRBJ2-5, with D maybe TRBD2 (5 bases). From germline, CDR1 is SGHRS and CDR2 YFSETQ. This CDR3 region has 14 residues. Trimming removed 0 bases from V and 2 bases from J, with 8 bases in between.

The count of this clone is one. V and J are TRBV7-9 and TRBJ1-1, with D unresolved. The germline gives CDR1 SEHNR, CDR2 FQNEAQ (reference sequence). Trimming removed 1 base from V and 3 bases from J, with 9 bases in between. This CDR3 spans 14 amino acids. This chain's CDR3 is CASSLVSRDTEAFF. As DNA, the CDR3 is TGTGCCAGCAGCTTAGTGTCCCGGGACACTGAAGCTTTCTTT.

The J gene is TRBJ2-2, the V gene TRBV5-4, with D perhaps matching TRBD1 (6 bases). The CDR3 sequence is 16 residues long. CDR1 is SGHNT, CDR2 YYREEE, per germline (reference sequence). V was clipped by 7 bases and J by 1 base, with 17 bases between them. This CDR3 is CASLTREGGNTGELFF. Written as DNA, the CDR3 is TGTGCCAGCCTGACCCGGGAAGGGGGGAACACCGGGGAGCTGTTTTTT.

The V call is TRBV6-5, the J call TRBJ1-2; D perhaps matches TRBD1 (5 bases). Trimming removed 6 bases from V and 4 bases from J, with 18 bases in between. The CDR3 contains 15 residues. CDR1 MNHEY and CDR2 SVGAGI come from the germline V gene. In DNA, the CDR3 is TGTGCCAGCAGCTACAATTATGACAGCCGCTATGGCTACACCTTC. Its translation: CASSYNYDSRYGYTF.

The rearrangement joins TRBV12-5 to TRBJ1-6; 7 nucleotides line up with TRBD1. This CDR3 region has 15 residues. The V gene end was trimmed by 6 bases and the J gene end by 3 bases; junction bases not matched to a gene: 5. Germline CDR1 and CDR2: LGHNT and FRNRAP. The CDR3 region is CASGLDRDYNSPLHF. The CDR3 nucleotides read TGTGCTAGTGGCCTCGACAGGGACTATAATTCACCCCTCCACTTT.

This chain uses TRBV10-1 with TRBJ2-5; the D gene is possibly TRBD2 (6 bases). The CDR3 totals 15 residues. Between the trimmed V and J ends, which lost 0 bases and 1 base, there was a span of 9 bases. CDR1 and CDR2 from the germline V gene are WNHNN and SYGVQD (reference sequence). Written as DNA, the CDR3 is TGCGCCAGCAGTGAGTCTTTGGGGGGCCAAGAGACCCAGTACTTC. Its protein is CASSESLGGQETQYF.

The chain joins TRBV20-1 to TRBJ2-7; D is ambiguous. The CDR3 loop spans 11 amino acids. The V gene lost 1 base and the J gene lost 3 bases, with 4 bases spanning the gap. CDR1 is DFQATT and CDR2 is SNEGSKA in the germline V gene (reference sequence). The DNA of the CDR3 is TGCAGTGCTAGAGCATTCTACGAGCAGTACTTC. This translates into CSARAFYEQYF.

This chain uses TRBV5-1 with TRBJ1-3; D is perhaps TRBD1 (5 bases). CDR1 SGHRS and CDR2 YFSETQ come from the germline V gene. Deletions cut 0 bases from V and 6 bases from J, with 16 bases between. The CDR3 is made up of 16 amino acids. The CDR3 coding sequence is TGCGCCAGCAGCTTGGAAGGACACTATATTCCAAACACCATATATTTT. This translates into CASSLEGHYIPNTIYF.

CDR3 nucleotide sequence: TGTGCCAGCAGCCCAAGACAGGGCTACACCTTC. Protein: CASSPRQGYTF. This sequence joins TRBV28 and TRBJ1-2; perhaps TRBD1 as D (5 bases). From germline, CDR1 is MDHEN and CDR2 SYDVKM. This CDR3 spans 11 amino acids. With 6 bases removed from V and 8 bases from J, the gap between germline ends came to 10 bases.

The V call is TRBV7-2, the J call TRBJ2-4; possibly TRBD2 for D (5 bases). The germline V and J ends were trimmed by 1 base and 1 base, with 11 bases remaining between them. Germline CDR1 and CDR2: SGHTA and FQGNSA. The CDR3 totals 16 residues. DNA of the CDR3: TGTGCCAGCAGCTTAGGGCCCCCGGGGGCCAAAAACATTCAGTACTTC. Amino acids: CASSLGPPGAKNIQYF. Together with reference TRBV7-2 and TRBJ2-4, the CDR3 gives the full variable domain: GAGVSQSPSNKVTEKGKDVELRCDPISGHTALYWYRQSLGQGLEFLIYFQGNSAPDKSGLPSDRFSAERTGGSVSTLTIQRTQQEDSAVYLCASSLGPPGAKNIQYFGAGTRLSVL.

The gene calls are TRBV7-2 and TRBJ2-1; TRBD2 matches at 10 bases. Germline V CDR1 and CDR2: SGHTA, FQGNSA. V shed 4 bases, J shed 5 bases, and the junction held 5 bases outside the gene matches. The CDR3 sequence is 15 residues long. The CDR3 reads CASSSWTSGNNEQFF. CDR3 DNA: TGTGCCAGCAGCTCATGGACTAGCGGTAACAATGAGCAGTTCTTC.

The chain uses TRBV12-5 and TRBJ2-5; D not certain. Germline V CDR1 and CDR2: LGHNT, FRNRAP. This CDR3 has 12 residues. Trimming stripped 2 bases from V and 3 bases from J, with 4 bases between. The CDR3 region is CASGLFEETQYF. CDR3 nucleotide sequence: TGTGCTAGTGGTTTGTTCGAAGAGACCCAGTACTTC.

This clone appeared a single time. The rearrangement links TRBV7-2 to TRBJ1-5; 9 bases fit TRBD1. V trimming: 1 base; J trimming: 6 bases; junction bases outside the gene matches: 4. This CDR3 is built from 15 residues. Looked up from germline, CDR1 is SGHTA and CDR2 is FQGNSA. The chain's CDR3 is CASSLEQGAGQPQHF. Here the CDR3 DNA reads TGTGCCAGCAGCTTAGAACAGGGGGCAGGTCAGCCCCAGCATTTT.

Only one count was recorded for this clone. V usage is TRBV18 and J usage is TRBJ1-2; D remains unclear. Trimming cost V 3 bases and J 0 bases, with 11 bases left between them. Looked up from germline, CDR1 is KGHSH and CDR2 is LQKENI. The CDR3 is made up of 15 amino acids. CDR3 DNA: TGTGCCAGCTCACCGGCGGGGATGACTAACTATGGCTACACCTTC. The encoded protein is CASSPAGMTNYGYTF.